The TCR beta chain described here comes from a study of cytomegalovirus exposure and HLA in healthy donors (TCRdb year 2017). At the level of the whole study: An earlier analysis of about 560 of the donors reported about 280 Gb of sequence data and approximately 120 million unique TCR beta sequences obtained from around 180 million T cells. An early release that covered 500 to 800 HLA-typed donors contained 300 to 350 gigabases of sequencing data and around 85 million unique TCR sequences. The genetic ancestry cluster associated with self-reported Caucasian donors included about 84% of the roughly 360 genotyped donors. The study aimed to test whether cataloging public T cell receptors could reveal signatures of past pathogen exposure. The study profiled the T cell repertoires of 500 to 800 subjects by immunosequencing and related them to cytomegalovirus serostatus. In addition to the first cohort of approximately 650 subjects, a separate validation cohort of 130 or so different subjects was used. The study combined high-throughput TCR immunosequencing, statistical association of individual TCRs with disease status, and machine learning to predict cytomegalovirus infection status. To study patterns of TCR occurrence, a later analysis re-analyzed previously published TCR beta repertoires from around 660 donors and added high-resolution HLA genotyping. Rather than using new phenotypic data, the later analysis identified candidate immune exposures from TCR beta sequences and from how often those sequences occurred across donors. An earlier analysis of 587 of the donors applied high-throughput TCR beta sequencing to assess whether each TCR beta V gene segment acted as functional or pseudogenic. Donor age, sex, ethnicity and CMV serostatus were compiled alongside the repertoire data. Genome-wide SNP genotypes for about 65% of the 666 donors were used in a later genetic analysis, which treated that subset as a discovery cohort. Every discovery cohort repertoire had been produced on one sequencing platform. Both class I and class II loci were covered by HLA typing, at four-digit resolution. The number of typed donors differed by locus: about 620-640 for A, B, C, DRB1 and DQB1; some 540 for DQA1; roughly 600 for DPA1; and around 470 for DPB1. Because of strong linkage in the cohort, roughly five DR-DQ haplotypes were treated as single units for association and clustering. Across some 400 genotyped donors of the cohort, an average of approximately 220,000 unique TCR beta nucleotide sequences per donor were sequenced, and roughly a sixth of those sequences were non-productive.

The cohort consisted of hundreds of healthy bone marrow donors. At the time of sampling, every cohort member was nominally healthy, though immune exposures that went unrecorded were likely present. The donor was CMV seronegative and belonged to the group of 380 or so seronegative cohort members. Each donor provided a peripheral blood sample, and peripheral blood mononuclear cells were used for TCR beta sequencing. The Qiagen DNeasy Blood Extraction Kit was used to extract genomic DNA from the blood cell samples. The library came from the immunoSEQ multiplex PCR assay. A mixture of 60 forward primers for TCR Vbeta segments and 13 reverse primers for TCR Jbeta segments was used in the multiplex PCR. Amplification of the CDR3 region of rearranged TCR beta genes was performed with a multiplex PCR assay on genomic DNA. The amplified TCR beta libraries were sequenced on the Illumina HiSeq System as 87-base-pair reads. Concerning the study's data processing: Across the roughly 670 repertoires, a later analysis counted approximately 75 million unique TCR beta chains, roughly 11 million of which were shared by at least two donors. To remove PCR and sequencing errors, raw reads were error-corrected and collapsed into unique sequences using a nearest-neighbor algorithm that merged closely related sequences. To assign V, D and J gene segments, CDR3 sequences were aligned to IMGT reference sequences. Each retained sequence needed at least a six-nucleotide match to both a V gene segment and a J gene segment. Rearrangements were called productive when the CDR3 lacked stop codons and stayed in frame with V and J; all others were non-productive. CDR3 was defined by IMGT convention, running from the second conserved V-encoded cysteine to the conserved J-encoded phenylalanine. In an earlier analysis of more than 550 of the donors, sequences lacking an unambiguous match to a single V gene segment were excluded. An earlier analysis of 587 of the donors called V segments functional above 56.7% productive rearrangements and segregating when the between-donor standard deviation exceeded 5%. A statistical classification framework was built for diagnosing cytomegalovirus status from the catalog of TCR beta chain sequences. In a later analysis, V and J genes were assigned by comparing TCR nucleotide sequences against IMGT/GENE-DB human TR gene sequences. Using the TCRdist pipeline, a later analysis assigned CDR3 sequences along with most-parsimonious VDJ recombination scenarios. In a later analysis, each TCR beta chain was defined by its CDR3 amino acid sequence together with its V-gene family, and reads lacking a unique V-gene family were excluded. To address suspected cross-contamination and a sequencing artifact, a later analysis removed 450 to 700 highly shared, low-generation-probability nucleotide sequences. For each public chain, a later analysis derived a clonal expansion index from normalized ranks of inferred template counts within each repertoire. Generation probabilities in a later analysis came from a VDJ recombination model fitted to out-of-frame rearrangements, and those results were checked against IGoR. In a later analysis, hypergeometric tests were used to score TCR-TCR, TCR-HLA and TCR-CMV co-occurrence, with a repertoire-size bias correction applied to TCR pairs. False discovery rates were estimated in a later analysis by permuting HLA or CMV assignments 20 times. In a later analysis, co-occurring TCRs were grouped with DBSCAN, and TCRdist sequence similarity was added when clustering was performed within HLA-allele-positive subsets. Co-occurrence clustering excluded repertoires with fewer than 30,000 or more than 120,000 public chains, plus five with anomalous nucleotide sharing. This is the immuneACCESS table as TCRdb keeps it, with only in-frame sequences that have V and J called. A part of the clones is gone; compared with another copy, unresolved V genes explain less than half, and the rest is unexplained. V and J calls and clone size are copied from that table; D and trimming were computed from the DNA. For this sample there are some 140,000 clones; around 77% appear just once. The ten largest clones take up about 1% of the sample.

Broad study findings and their caveats: According to the authors, the approach could potentially be generalized to other disease states and immunological phenotypes. According to a later analysis, most CMV-associated TCR beta chains appeared to be HLA-restricted, and the HLA associations seemed to be driven largely by CMV exposure. When HLA alleles, especially DR and DQ, strongly co-occurred, TCR associations were difficult to assign to individual alleles. In a later analysis, TCR association rates were found to vary across HLA loci, with the most associated TCRs seen for DRB1 alleles and the fewest for HLA-C alleles. Correlated functional status among segregating V segments might reflect linkage disequilibrium, but an unknown experimental factor could not be ruled out. The cohort was sequenced for TCR beta chains only, and without alpha or paired-chain data the features that could be detected were limited. Cytomegalovirus status was reported to be diagnosed by the classifier with high specificity and sensitivity in both the original and validation cohorts. For the cohort, immune exposure information was limited to CMV serostatus. A group of highly shared sequence variants was considered likely to be a technical artifact of the sequencing pipeline. Most TCR sequences were seen in very few donors, while some public TCRs were found in many individuals. In an earlier analysis of roughly 500 of the donors, most TCR beta V segments appeared in productive rearrangements about 90% or about 30% of the time, broadly matching IMGT annotations. A later genetic analysis reported fewer N-insertions in productive TCRs among donors in an Asian-associated ancestry cluster than the roughly 700-donor mean. Some IMGT-functional V segments, including TRBV6-2 and TRBV6-3, could not be told apart with the 87-base-pair reads, so those segments were excluded. The presence/absence analyses assumed that sequencing depth was roughly uniform across donors, and that assumption may not be true. A later genetic analysis associated a missense DCLRE1C variant with V-gene and J-gene trimming of TCR beta chains, and an independent cohort replicated the association. In a later analysis, more than 15,000 TCR beta sequences were associated with specific HLA alleles at a false discovery rate of 0.05. Several of the top co-occurrence clusters appeared to be linked to parvovirus B19, influenza, CMV and Epstein-Barr virus, according to a later analysis. A later analysis found that HLA-associated TCR beta chains were more clonally expanded and had lower generation probabilities than equally common non-associated chains. A total of fewer than 200 TCR beta chains were listed by the study as associated with cytomegalovirus. Because counts were too low, more than 15 rarely observed V segments, including chromosome 9 orphons, were left out of the earlier analysis of over 550 of the donors. A further reported finding was that TCR beta sequences accurately predicted the HLA-A and HLA-B alleles for most subjects in the first cohort. In vitro tests confirmed that a few of the cytomegalovirus-associated TCR beta chains recognize cytomegalovirus antigens. HLA typing was unavailable for some donors at each locus, so association tests used only the typed subset.

Clipping removes 2 bases from V and 8 bases from J, with 9 as the unmatched junction base count. Via the germline V gene, CDR1 is KGHSH and CDR2 LQKENI. CDR3 length: 15 amino acids, cysteine to phenylalanine. The entry retains the CDR3 DNA only, 45 bases that are in frame from base 1. In the case of this clone: It has no known antigen specificity. The input lacks base qualities; no much larger clone sits a single base away.

The chain is made from TRBV18 and TRBJ1-5; 7 of the junction bases match TRBD1. The TCR comes from a woman in her fifties or sixties in good health and CMV-seronegative. Source material: PBMCs. The bases read TGTGCCAGCTCACCAACCGACAGGGCACAGGAGCCCCAGCATTTT. It translates to CASSPTDRAQEPQHF.